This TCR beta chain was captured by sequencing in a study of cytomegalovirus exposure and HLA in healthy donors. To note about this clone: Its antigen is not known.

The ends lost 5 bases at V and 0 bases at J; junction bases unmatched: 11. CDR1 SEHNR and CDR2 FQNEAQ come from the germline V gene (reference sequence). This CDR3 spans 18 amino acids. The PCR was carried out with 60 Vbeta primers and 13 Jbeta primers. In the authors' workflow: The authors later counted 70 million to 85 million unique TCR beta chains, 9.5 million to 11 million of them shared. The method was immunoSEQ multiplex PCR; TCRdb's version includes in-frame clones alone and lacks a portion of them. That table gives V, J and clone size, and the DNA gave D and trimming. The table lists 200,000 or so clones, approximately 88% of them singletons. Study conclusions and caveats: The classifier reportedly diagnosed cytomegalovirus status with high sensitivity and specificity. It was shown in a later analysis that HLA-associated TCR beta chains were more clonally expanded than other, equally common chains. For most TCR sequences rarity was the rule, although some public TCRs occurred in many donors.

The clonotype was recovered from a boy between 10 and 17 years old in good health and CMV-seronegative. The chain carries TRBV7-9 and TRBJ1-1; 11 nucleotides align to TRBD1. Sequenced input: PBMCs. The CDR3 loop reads CASSLGQGARKLNTEAFF. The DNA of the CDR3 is TGTGCCAGCAGCCTAGGACAGGGGGCGAGGAAGTTGAACACTGAAGCTTTCTTT. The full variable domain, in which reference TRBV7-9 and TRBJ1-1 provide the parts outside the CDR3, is DTGVSQNPRHKITKRGQNVTFRCDPISEHNRLYWYRQTLGQGPEFLTYFQNEAQLEKSRLLSDRFSAERPKGSFSTLEIQRTEQGDSAMYLCASSLGQGARKLNTEAFFGQGTRLTVV.